The 16 T cell receptor beta chains in this list originate from one sample, sequenced in a study of T cells in Graves' hyperthyroidism and ophthalmopathy. Amplification of TCR beta CDR3 regions was performed using RNA transcripts as template. First-round RT-PCR targeting the TCR CDR3 was performed with the HTBI primer set. TCRdb used MiXCR to reprocess the multiplex PCR reads, holding one entry per CDR3 protein. The sample yields fewer than 800,000 distinct CDR3 sequences, about 15% seen once. What was sequenced was blood. These receptor sequences come from a man between 18 and 29 years old with Graves' hyperthyroidism.

The chain joins TRBV5-5 to TRBJ2-7, with 7 bases that match TRBD2. Germline CDR1 and CDR2: SGHKS and YYEKEE (reference sequence). The CDR3 length is 14 residues. The V segment lost 3 bases and the J segment 5 bases; nucleotides outside the gene matches: 8. The CDR3 nucleotides read TGTGCCAGCAGCTCCACTAGCGCGCTCCACGAGCAGTACTTC. Protein: CASSSTSALHEQYF.

DNA for the CDR3: TGTGCCAGCAGCGCGCCCCAGGGGGAGACCCAGTACTTC. Its protein product is CASSAPQGETQYF. V gene TRBV7-9 combines with J gene TRBJ2-5; the D gene is possibly TRBD1 (6 bases). CDR3 length: 13 amino acids. Trimming shortened V by 5 bases and J by 5 bases, and 12 bases separated the two germline ends. Germline V gene data show CDR1 as SEHNR and CDR2 as FQNEAQ (reference sequence).

The chain carries TRBV20-1 and TRBJ2-1, with 8 bases fitting TRBD1. Trimming took 5 bases from V and 4 from J; bases not matched to a gene: 7. This CDR3 contains 14 residues. Germline CDR1 is DFQATT and CDR2 is SNEGSKA (reference sequence). CDR3 nucleotide sequence: TGCAGTGCTCCGAGGACAGGGAGATACAATGAGCAGTTCTTC. Translated: CSAPRTGRYNEQFF.

In this sample, this clonotype turned up many times. The chain is built from TRBV12-3 or TRBV12-4 and TRBJ2-1; TRBD2 matches at 12 bases. The CDR3 extends over 14 amino acids. V trimming: 8 bases; J trimming: 10 bases; junction bases outside the gene matches: 9. The CDR3, as DNA: TGTGCCAGCCGGAGACTAGCGGGAGACGTCGAGCAGTTCTTC. Translation gives CASRRLAGDVEQFF.

V usage is TRBV20-1 and J usage is TRBJ1-5; no definite D call. The CDR3 runs to 14 residues. The ends were cut back, 3 bases at V and 0 bases at J, with 9 bases in the middle. CDR1 DFQATT and CDR2 SNEGSKA come from the germline V gene (reference sequence). In nucleotides, the CDR3 is TGCAGTGCTAGCACAGAATATAGCAATCAGCCCCAGCATTTT. Translation: CSASTEYSNQPQHF.

The sample holds a few counts of this clonotype. CDR3 coding DNA: TGTGCCAGCAGTCGACAGGTGGGCACTGAAGCTTTCTTT. It is translated as CASSRQVGTEAFF. V and J are TRBV6-1 and TRBJ1-1; D is possibly TRBD1 (6 bases). The CDR3 contains 13 residues. Trimming took off 5 bases at V and 4 bases at J, with 11 bases between the two ends. In germline, CDR1 is MNHNS, CDR2 SASEGT.

The V call is TRBV13, the J call TRBJ2-7, with 14 bases lining up with TRBD2. Trimming removed 0 bases from V and 2 bases from J; junction bases left unmatched: 3. Germline assignment: CDR1 PRHDT and CDR2 FYEKMQ (reference sequence). This CDR3 contains 17 residues. In DNA form, the CDR3 reads TGTGCCAGCAGCTTAGGGAGGACTAGCGGGGGGACCTACGAGCAGTACTTC. Translation gives CASSLGRTSGGTYEQYF.

This clonotype was seen repeatedly, ten times or more. V and J are TRBV28 and TRBJ2-5, with D possibly TRBD1 on 5 matching bases. V was pared by 2 bases and J by 4 bases, with 14 bases between. CDR1 and CDR2 (germline): MDHEN, SYDVKM. The CDR3 has 15 residues. The chain's CDR3 is CASSLGAQARETQYF. CDR3 DNA: TGTGCCAGCAGTTTAGGGGCCCAAGCTCGAGAGACCCAGTACTTC.

The gene calls are TRBV24-1 and TRBJ2-1; possible D gene TRBD2, 5 bases. Germline V gene lookup returns CDR1 KGHDR and CDR2 SFDVKD. The CDR3 runs 12 residues. The ends were cut back, 9 bases at V and 12 bases at J, with 17 bases in the middle. CDR3 sequence: CATGENLWVQFF. The CDR3 nucleotides read TGTGCCACCGGGGAGAATCTATGGGTGCAGTTCTTC.

This clonotype occurred many times. V and J are TRBV24-1 and TRBJ2-3; 14 bases are a match to TRBD2. J was trimmed by 3 bases and V by 9 bases; bases with no gene match: 10. This CDR3 has 17 amino acids. CDR1 is KGHDR, CDR2 SFDVKD, per germline. The CDR3 loop reads CATASGTSGRSTDTQYF. In DNA, the CDR3 is TGTGCCACCGCATCCGGGACTAGCGGGAGATCAACAGATACGCAGTATTTT.

This clonotype was counted ten times or more. This chain uses TRBV5-1 with TRBJ1-1, with TRBD1 matching over 7 bases. The germline V gene encodes CDR1 SGHRS and CDR2 YFSETQ. The CDR3 extends over 13 amino acids. Trimming cost V 7 bases and J 4 bases; bases outside gene matches: 7. The CDR3 DNA sequence: TGCGCCAGCGCCTCCCAGGGGGGCACTGAAGCTTTCTTT. Its protein is CASASQGGTEAFF.

The chain is built from TRBV20-1 and TRBJ2-3, with a weak D call TRBD1 (6 bases). This CDR3 is built from 12 residues. V gave up 3 bases and J gave up 10 bases, with 14 bases separating them. CDR1 and CDR2 from the germline V gene are DFQATT and SNEGSKA (reference sequence). CDR3 DNA sequence: TGCAGTGCTAGGCAGGGGCATGGGCCGCAGTATTTT. It specifies CSARQGHGPQYF.

Many counts were recorded for this clonotype. The V gene is TRBV28, the J gene TRBJ2-7; TRBD2 aligns across 7 bases. The germline gives CDR1 MDHEN, CDR2 SYDVKM. The CDR3 has 17 amino acids. V lost 4 bases to trimming and J lost 1 base; unmatched junction nucleotides: 13. For the CDR3, the DNA is TGTGCCAGCAGTTCCCCCCCCGGACTAGGGTTTTCCTACGAGCAGTACTTC. It yields the protein CASSSPPGLGFSYEQYF.

The genes are TRBV20-1 and TRBJ2-5; 10 bases fit TRBD2. Germline assignment: CDR1 DFQATT and CDR2 SNEGSKA (reference sequence). V lost 3 bases and J lost 1; bases outside the gene matches: 8. This CDR3 comprises 16 residues. CDR3 loop: CSASGLAGVGQETQYF. The DNA for the CDR3 is TGCAGTGCTAGCGGTCTAGCGGGAGTAGGCCAAGAGACCCAGTACTTC.

The chain has TRBV27 and TRBJ2-1, with TRBD2 matching 12 bases. The CDR3 spans 16 residues. From germline, CDR1 is MNHEY and CDR2 SMNVEV (reference sequence). Unmatched junction bases numbered 6, after V lost 6 bases and J lost 3 bases. CDR3 nucleotide sequence: TGTGCCAGCAGCAACTCACTAGCGGGAGGCTACAATGAGCAGTTCTTC. Translating it yields CASSNSLAGGYNEQFF.

In this sample, this clonotype turned up many times. The chain employs TRBV7-9 and TRBJ2-5, with D unresolved. Trimming left V 4 bases short and J 1 base short, with 10 bases between. The germline gives CDR1 SEHNR, CDR2 FQNEAQ (reference sequence). This CDR3 comprises 14 residues. The CDR3 is CASSSAPFQETQYF. CDR3 sequence (DNA): TGTGCCAGCAGCTCAGCCCCGTTCCAAGAGACCCAGTACTTC.